This T cell receptor (beta chain) was recorded in a study of T cells in Graves' hyperthyroidism and ophthalmopathy (dated by TCRdb to about 2019). Background on the whole study: Peripheral blood samples were taken at initial diagnosis, before any treatment was given. In over five Graves' hyperthyroidism patients, the study also compared T-cell repertoires from thyroid tissue with T-cell repertoires from blood. The paper describes TCR Vbeta CDR3 sequencing of 140 or so peripheral blood samples, made up of fewer than 50 ophthalmopathy patients, 70 to 75 hyperthyroidism patients and 17 progressor patients. For training and testing, the 100 or so patients in the discovery cohort were randomly divided in a 7:3 ratio. Following sampling, methimazole starting at 30 mg daily was given to hyperthyroidism patients, and high-dose intravenous methylprednisolone was given to ophthalmopathy patients. Prospective prediction of ophthalmopathy was tested in an independent validation cohort consisting of about 19 hyperthyroidism patients and more than 15 patients who later progressed to ophthalmopathy. To identify TCR V-J signatures that set the groups apart, the researchers used a discovery cohort of about a hundred patients, made up of roughly 45 with Graves' ophthalmopathy and approximately 57 with stable Graves' hyperthyroidism.

The TCR beta CDR3 regions were amplified from the RNA transcripts. The first round of RT-PCR for the TCR CDR3 was performed with the HTBI primer set and the Qiagen OneStep RT-PCR kit. The libraries were constructed in a second round of multiplex PCR and then size-selected and purified. The libraries were sequenced on an Illumina HiSeq2000 using paired-end 100 bp reads. The study's processing was this. SOAPnuke was used to process the raw data, throwing out any read that contained adapters or uncalled bases, had a mean Phred below 15, or lacked an exact constant-primer or identifier match. High-quality paired reads were merged with COPE v1.2.5, and unique nucleotide sequences were defined as clonotypes. MiTCR v1.1 was used to align clonotypes to the IMGT TRBV, TRBD and TRBJ reference segments. Analysis was restricted to V-J combinations with a frequency above 0.0001, which covered 98% to 99.2% of repertoires. The TCS score was defined as the ratio of F50 (clonal expansion) to E x V (chaos), calculated using BLOSUM62-based TCRdist between CDR3 peptides within each V-J. Welch's t-statistics and random forest reduced around 510 V-J features to about 13, which were used in a naive Bayes classifier (R e1071). TCRdb reworked the public reads: Q25 trimming with fastp, MiXCR clone assembly, productive beta chains retained. Records with the same CDR3 protein are collapsed into one entry carrying the most frequent genes and DNA. These V and J calls rely on TCRdb rather than the paper's analysis. Across this sample there are about 740,000 distinct CDR3 sequences, with about 14% seen only once. The top ten clones comprise 10% of the sample.

General conclusions and limits of the study: In validation, the model predicted progression to ophthalmopathy a median of 6.5 months before onset, with roughly 70% sensitivity and about 75% specificity. A 13 V-J signature model separated ophthalmopathy from stable hyperthyroidism, with 87.88% sensitivity and 81.08% specificity in cross-validation and 80%/75% in testing. Sample size was not statistically predetermined, and investigators were not blinded to group allocation. Most expanded thyroid clonotypes (frequency above 0.001) were also found in blood, which suggests that blood repertoires may mirror thyroid immune responses.

CDR1 and CDR2 are read off the germline V gene as MDHEN and SYDVKM. There are 14 amino acids in the CDR3, from cysteine to phenylalanine inclusive. The kept DNA is CDR3 alone, 42 bases in frame from the first base. V trim: 4 bases; J trim: 4 bases; unmatched bases: 4. Stable Graves' hyperthyroidism was defined as the absence of progression to ophthalmopathy over 18 months of follow-up. Hyperthyroidism patients were aged 18 to 65 years and newly diagnosed, with disease duration of less than 2 months. Any patient with an uncontrolled infection, another autoimmune disease, pregnancy or lactation was excluded. Clinical symptoms, serum thyroxine and TRAb, thyroid ultrasound, and orbital computed tomography formed the basis for the diagnoses. PBMCs were isolated from about 10 ml of fresh peripheral blood by Ficoll-Paque density gradient centrifugation. Total RNA was extracted with Trizol reagent, and quality was checked on an Agilent 2100 Bioanalyzer.

This clonotype has ten or more counts. There is no known antigen for this receptor. No base qualities exist here, and no much larger clone lies one base off it. The receptor chain draws on TRBV28 and TRBJ2-7; the central 10 bases match TRBD1. The receptor was derived from a woman aged 18 to 35 with Graves' hyperthyroidism. The sequenced material came from blood. The base sequence is TGTGCCAGCAGTTCACAGGACAGGGGGTACGAGCAGTACTTC. The encoded protein is CASSSQDRGYEQYF.